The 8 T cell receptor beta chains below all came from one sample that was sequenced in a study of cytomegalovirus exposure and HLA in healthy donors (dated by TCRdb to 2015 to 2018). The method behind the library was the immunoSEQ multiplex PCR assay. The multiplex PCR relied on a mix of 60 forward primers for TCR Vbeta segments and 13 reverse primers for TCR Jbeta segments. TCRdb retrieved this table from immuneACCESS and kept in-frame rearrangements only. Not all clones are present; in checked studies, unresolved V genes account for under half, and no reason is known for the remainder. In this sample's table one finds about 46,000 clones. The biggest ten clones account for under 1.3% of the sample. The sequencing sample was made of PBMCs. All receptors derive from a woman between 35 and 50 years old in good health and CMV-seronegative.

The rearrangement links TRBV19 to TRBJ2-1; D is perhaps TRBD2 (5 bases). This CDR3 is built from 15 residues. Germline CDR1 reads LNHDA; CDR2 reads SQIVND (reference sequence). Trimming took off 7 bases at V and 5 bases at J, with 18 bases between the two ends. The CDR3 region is CASTIGIGADNEQFF. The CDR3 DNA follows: TGTGCCAGTACTATCGGGATAGGCGCCGACAATGAGCAGTTCTTC. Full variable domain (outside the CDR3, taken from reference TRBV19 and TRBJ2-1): DGGITQSPKYLFRKEGQNVTLSCEQNLNHDAMYWYRQDPGQGLRLIYYSQIVNDFQKGDIAEGYSVSREKKESFPLTVTSAQKNPTAFYLCASTIGIGADNEQFFGPGTRLTVL.

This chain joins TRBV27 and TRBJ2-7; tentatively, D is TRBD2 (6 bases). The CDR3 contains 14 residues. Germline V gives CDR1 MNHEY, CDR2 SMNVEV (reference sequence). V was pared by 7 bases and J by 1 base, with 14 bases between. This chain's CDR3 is CASTFTSGSYEQYF. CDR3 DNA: TGTGCCAGCACCTTCACGAGCGGGTCCTACGAGCAGTACTTC.

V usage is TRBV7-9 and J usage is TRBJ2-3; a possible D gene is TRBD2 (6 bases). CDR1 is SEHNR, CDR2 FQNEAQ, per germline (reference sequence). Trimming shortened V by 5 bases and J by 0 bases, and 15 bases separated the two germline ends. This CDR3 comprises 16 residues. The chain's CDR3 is CASSPWQRVSTDTQYF. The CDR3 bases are TGTGCCAGCAGCCCCTGGCAGCGGGTTAGCACAGATACGCAGTATTTT.

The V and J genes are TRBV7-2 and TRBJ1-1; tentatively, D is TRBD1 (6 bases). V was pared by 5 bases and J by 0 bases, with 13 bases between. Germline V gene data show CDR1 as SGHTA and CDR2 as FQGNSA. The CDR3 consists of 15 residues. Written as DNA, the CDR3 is TGTGCCAGCAGCCCTTCGACAGGAATGAACACTGAAGCTTTCTTT. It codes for CASSPSTGMNTEAFF. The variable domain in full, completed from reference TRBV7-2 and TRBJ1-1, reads GAGVSQSPSNKVTEKGKDVELRCDPISGHTALYWYRQSLGQGLEFLIYFQGNSAPDKSGLPSDRFSAERTGGSVSTLTIQRTQQEDSAVYLCASSPSTGMNTEAFFGQGTRLTVV.

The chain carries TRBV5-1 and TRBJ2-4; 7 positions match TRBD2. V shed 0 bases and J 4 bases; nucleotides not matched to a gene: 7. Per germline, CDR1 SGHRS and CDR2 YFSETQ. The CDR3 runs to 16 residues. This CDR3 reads CASSLGSSGAKNIQYF. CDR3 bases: TGCGCCAGCAGCTTGGGGTCTAGCGGAGCAAAAAACATTCAGTACTTC.

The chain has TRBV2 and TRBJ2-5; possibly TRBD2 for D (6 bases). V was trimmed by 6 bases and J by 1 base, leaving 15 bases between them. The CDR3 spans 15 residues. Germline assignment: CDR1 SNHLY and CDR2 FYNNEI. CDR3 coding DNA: TGTGCCAGCAGGGAGGGACGGAGGCGCCAAGAGACCCAGTACTTC. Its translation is CASREGRRRQETQYF.

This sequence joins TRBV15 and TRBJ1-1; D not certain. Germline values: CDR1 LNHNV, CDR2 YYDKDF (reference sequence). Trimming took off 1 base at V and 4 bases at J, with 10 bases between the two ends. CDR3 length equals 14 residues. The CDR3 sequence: CATSRGGESTEAFF. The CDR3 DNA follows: TGTGCCACCAGCAGAGGGGGAGAGAGCACTGAAGCTTTCTTT.

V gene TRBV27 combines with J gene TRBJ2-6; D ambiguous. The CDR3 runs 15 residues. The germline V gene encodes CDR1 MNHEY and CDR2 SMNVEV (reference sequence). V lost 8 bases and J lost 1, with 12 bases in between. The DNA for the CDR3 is TGTGCCAGCTGTTCCTGGCAATCTGGGGCCAACGTCCTGACTTTC. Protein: CASCSWQSGANVLTF. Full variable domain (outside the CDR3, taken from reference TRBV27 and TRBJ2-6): EAQVTQNPRYLITVTGKKLTVTCSQNMNHEYMSWYRQDPGLGLRQIYYSMNVEVTDKGDVPEGYKVSRKEKRNFPLILESPSPNQTSLYFCASCSWQSGANVLTFGAGSRLTVL.